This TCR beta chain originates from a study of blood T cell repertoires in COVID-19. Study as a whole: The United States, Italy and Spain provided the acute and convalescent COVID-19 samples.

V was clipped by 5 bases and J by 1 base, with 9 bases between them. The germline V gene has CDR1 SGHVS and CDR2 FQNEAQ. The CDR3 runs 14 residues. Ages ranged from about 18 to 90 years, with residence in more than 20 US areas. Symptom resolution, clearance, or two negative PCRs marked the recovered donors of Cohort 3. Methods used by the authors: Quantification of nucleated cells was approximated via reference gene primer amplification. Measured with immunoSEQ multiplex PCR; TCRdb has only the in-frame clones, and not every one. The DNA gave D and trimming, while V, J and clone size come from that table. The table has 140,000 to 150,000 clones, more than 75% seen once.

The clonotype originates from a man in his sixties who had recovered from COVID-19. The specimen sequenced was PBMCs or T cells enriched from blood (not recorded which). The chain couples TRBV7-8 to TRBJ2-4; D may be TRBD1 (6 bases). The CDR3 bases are TGTGCCAGCAGCAAGAGGGGGGCCAAAAACATTCAGTACTTC. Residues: CASSKRGAKNIQYF.